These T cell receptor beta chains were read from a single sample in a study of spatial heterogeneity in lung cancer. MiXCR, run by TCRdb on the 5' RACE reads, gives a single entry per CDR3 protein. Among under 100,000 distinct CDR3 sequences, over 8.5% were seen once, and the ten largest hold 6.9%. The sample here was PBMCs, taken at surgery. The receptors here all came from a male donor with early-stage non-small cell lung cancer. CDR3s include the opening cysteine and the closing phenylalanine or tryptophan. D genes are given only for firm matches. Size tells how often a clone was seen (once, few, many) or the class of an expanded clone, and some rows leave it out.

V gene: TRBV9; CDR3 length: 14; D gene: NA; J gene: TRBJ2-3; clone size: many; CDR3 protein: CASSRGGAIDTQYF; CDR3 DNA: TGTGCCAGCAGCCGAGGGGGGGCTATAGATACGCAGTATTTT
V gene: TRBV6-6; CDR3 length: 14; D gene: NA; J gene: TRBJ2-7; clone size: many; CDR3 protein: CASSRAGATYEQYF; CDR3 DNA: TGTGCCAGCTCCCGGGCGGGGGCCACCTACGAGCAGTACTTC
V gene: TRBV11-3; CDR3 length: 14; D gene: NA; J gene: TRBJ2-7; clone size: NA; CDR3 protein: CASSQGGARDEQYF; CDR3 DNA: TGTGCCAGCAGCCAGGGGGGAGCAAGGGACGAGCAGTACTTC
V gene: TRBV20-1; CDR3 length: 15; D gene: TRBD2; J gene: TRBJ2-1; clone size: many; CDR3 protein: CSAGGGTKRYNEQFF; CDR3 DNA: TGCAGTGCCGGGGGGGGAACTAAACGCTACAATGAGCAGTTCTTC
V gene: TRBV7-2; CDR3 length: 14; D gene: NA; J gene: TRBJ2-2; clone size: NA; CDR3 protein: CASSSARNTGELFF; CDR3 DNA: TGTGCCAGCAGCTCCGCTAGGAACACCGGGGAGCTGTTTTTT
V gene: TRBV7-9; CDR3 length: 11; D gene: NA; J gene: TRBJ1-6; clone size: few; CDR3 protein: CASSSDSPLHF; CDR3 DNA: TGTGCCAGCAGCTCCGATTCACCCCTCCACTTT
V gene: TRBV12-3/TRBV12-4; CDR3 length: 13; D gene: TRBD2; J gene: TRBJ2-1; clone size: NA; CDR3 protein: CASSPTSGSPQFF; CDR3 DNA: TGTGCCAGCAGTCCGACTAGCGGGAGTCCCCAGTTCTTC
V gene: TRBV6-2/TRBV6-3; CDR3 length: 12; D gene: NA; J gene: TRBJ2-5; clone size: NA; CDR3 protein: CASSDQEETQYF; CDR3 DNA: TGTGCCAGCAGCGATCAGGAAGAGACCCAGTACTTC
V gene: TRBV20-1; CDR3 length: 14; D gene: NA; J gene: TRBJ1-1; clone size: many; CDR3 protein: CSARDPGRRAEAFF; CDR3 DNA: TGCAGTGCTAGAGACCCAGGGCGGCGCGCTGAAGCTTTCTTT
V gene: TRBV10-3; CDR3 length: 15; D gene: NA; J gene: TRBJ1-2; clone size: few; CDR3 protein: CAISESDRPNYGYTF; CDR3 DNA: TGTGCCATCAGTGAGTCAGACAGGCCAAACTATGGCTACACCTTC
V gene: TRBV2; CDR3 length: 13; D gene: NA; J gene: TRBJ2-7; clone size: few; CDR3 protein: CASKNGPRREQYF; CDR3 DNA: TGTGCCAGCAAAAATGGTCCCCGTCGGGAGCAGTACTTC
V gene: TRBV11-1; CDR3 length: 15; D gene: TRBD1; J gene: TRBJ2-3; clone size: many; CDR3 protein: CASSRRDSSTDTQYF; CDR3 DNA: TGTGCCAGCAGCCGCCGGGACAGTAGCACAGATACGCAGTATTTT
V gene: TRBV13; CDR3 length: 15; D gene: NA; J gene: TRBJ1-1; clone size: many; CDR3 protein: CASSPEGGWNTEAFF; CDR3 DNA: TGTGCCAGCAGCCCAGAGGGGGGATGGAACACTGAAGCTTTCTTT
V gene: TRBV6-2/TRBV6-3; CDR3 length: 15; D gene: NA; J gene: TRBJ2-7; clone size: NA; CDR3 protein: CASSYSSRVPYEQYF; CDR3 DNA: TGTGCCAGCAGTTACTCGAGCAGGGTTCCCTACGAGCAGTACTTC
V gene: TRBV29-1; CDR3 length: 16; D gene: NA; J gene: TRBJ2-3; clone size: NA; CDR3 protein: CSVEGRALGDTDTQYF; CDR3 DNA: TGCAGCGTTGAAGGGCGGGCCCTAGGGGACACAGATACGCAGTATTTT
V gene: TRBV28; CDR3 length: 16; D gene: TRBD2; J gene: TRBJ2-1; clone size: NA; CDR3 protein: CASSTPTSPSYNEQFF; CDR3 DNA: TGTGCCAGCAGTACCCCGACTAGCCCTTCCTACAATGAGCAGTTCTTC
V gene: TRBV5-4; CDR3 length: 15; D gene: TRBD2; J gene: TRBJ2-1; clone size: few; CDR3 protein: CASSPTSGGYNEQFF; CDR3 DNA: TGTGCCAGCAGCCCGACTAGCGGGGGTTACAATGAGCAGTTCTTC
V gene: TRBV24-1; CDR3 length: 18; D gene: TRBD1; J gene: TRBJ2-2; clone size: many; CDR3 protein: CATSDGDRGWINTGELFF; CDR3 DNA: TGTGCCACCAGTGATGGGGACAGGGGGTGGATCAACACCGGGGAGCTGTTTTTT
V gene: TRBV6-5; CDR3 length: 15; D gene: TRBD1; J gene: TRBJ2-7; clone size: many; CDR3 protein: CASRRGTGGPYEQYF; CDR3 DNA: TGTGCCAGCAGACGAGGGACAGGGGGCCCCTACGAGCAGTACTTC
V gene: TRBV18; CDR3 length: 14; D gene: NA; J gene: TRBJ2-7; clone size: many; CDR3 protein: CASSPDRSSYEQYF; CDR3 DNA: TGTGCCAGCTCACCAGACAGGAGCTCCTACGAGCAGTACTTC
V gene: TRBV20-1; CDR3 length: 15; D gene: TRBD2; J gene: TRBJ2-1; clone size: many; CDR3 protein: CSARETSGRNNEQFF; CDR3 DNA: TGCAGTGCTAGAGAGACTAGCGGGAGGAACAATGAGCAGTTCTTC
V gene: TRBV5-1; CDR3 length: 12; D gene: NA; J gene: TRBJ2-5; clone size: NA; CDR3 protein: CASSDGEETQYF; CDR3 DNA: TGCGCCAGCAGCGACGGGGAAGAGACCCAGTACTTC
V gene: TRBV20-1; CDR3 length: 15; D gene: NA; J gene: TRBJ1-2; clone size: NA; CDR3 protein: CSARGARQSLYGYTF; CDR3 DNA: TGCAGTGCTAGAGGGGCACGACAGTCCCTCTATGGCTACACCTTC
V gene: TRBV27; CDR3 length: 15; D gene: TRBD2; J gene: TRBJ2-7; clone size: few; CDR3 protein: CASSWSHREAYEQYF; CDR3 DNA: TGTGCCAGCAGTTGGAGTCACCGGGAGGCCTACGAGCAGTACTTC
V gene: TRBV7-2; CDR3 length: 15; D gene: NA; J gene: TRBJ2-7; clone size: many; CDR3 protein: CASSLAPGVTYEQYF; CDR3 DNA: TGTGCCAGCAGCTTAGCGCCGGGGGTAACCTACGAGCAGTACTTC
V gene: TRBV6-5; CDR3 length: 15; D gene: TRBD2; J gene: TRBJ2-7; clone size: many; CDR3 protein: CASSRTGGGLYEQYF; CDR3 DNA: TGTGCCAGCAGCAGAACGGGGGGAGGTTTGTACGAGCAGTACTTC
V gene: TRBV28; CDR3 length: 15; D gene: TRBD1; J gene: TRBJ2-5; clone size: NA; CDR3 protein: CASSSETGVVETQYF; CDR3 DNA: TGTGCCAGCAGTTCCGAGACAGGGGTAGTAGAGACCCAGTACTTC
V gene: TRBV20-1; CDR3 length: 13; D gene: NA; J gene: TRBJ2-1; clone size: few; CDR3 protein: CSPLQGFNNEQFF; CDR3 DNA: TGCAGTCCCCTGCAGGGCTTTAACAATGAGCAGTTCTTC
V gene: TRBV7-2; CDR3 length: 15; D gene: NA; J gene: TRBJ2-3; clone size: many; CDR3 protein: CASSQDDTSTDTQYF; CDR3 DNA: TGTGCCAGCAGCCAAGACGACACGAGCACAGATACGCAGTATTTT
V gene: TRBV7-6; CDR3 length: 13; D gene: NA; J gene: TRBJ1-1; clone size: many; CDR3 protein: CATLDGRATEAFF; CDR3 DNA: TGTGCCACGCTGGACGGAAGGGCCACTGAAGCTTTCTTT
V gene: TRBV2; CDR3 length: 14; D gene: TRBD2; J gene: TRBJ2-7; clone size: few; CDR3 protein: CASGSGRAPYEQYF; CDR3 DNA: TGTGCCAGTGGCAGCGGGAGAGCCCCCTACGAGCAGTACTTC
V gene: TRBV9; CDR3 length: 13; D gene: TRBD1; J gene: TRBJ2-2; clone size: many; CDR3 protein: CASSARGPGELFF; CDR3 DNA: TGTGCCAGCAGCGCCAGGGGGCCCGGGGAGCTGTTTTTT
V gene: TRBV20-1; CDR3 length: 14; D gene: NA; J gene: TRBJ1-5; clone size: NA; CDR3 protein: CSARSGSSNQPQHF; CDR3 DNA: TGCAGTGCTAGGTCCGGGTCCAGCAATCAGCCCCAGCATTTT
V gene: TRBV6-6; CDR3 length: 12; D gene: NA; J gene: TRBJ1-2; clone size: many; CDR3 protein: CASSSPNYGYTF; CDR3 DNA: TGTGCCAGCAGTTCCCCCAACTATGGCTACACCTTC
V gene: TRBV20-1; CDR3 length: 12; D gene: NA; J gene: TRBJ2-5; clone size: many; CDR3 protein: CSAWSFQETQYF; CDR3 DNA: TGCAGTGCTTGGAGCTTTCAAGAGACCCAGTACTTC
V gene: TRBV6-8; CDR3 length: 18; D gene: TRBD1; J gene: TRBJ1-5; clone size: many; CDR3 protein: CASSSSRDSPYSNQPQHF; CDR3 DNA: TGTGCCAGCAGTTCGTCCCGGGACAGCCCGTATAGCAATCAGCCCCAGCATTTT
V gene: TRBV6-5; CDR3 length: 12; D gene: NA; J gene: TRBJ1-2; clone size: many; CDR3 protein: CASRQDTYGYTF; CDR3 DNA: TGTGCCAGCAGACAGGACACCTATGGCTACACCTTC
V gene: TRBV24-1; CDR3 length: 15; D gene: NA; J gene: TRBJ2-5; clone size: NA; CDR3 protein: CATSDLQGGRETQYF; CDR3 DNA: TGTGCCACCAGTGATTTGCAGGGGGGCCGAGAGACCCAGTACTTC
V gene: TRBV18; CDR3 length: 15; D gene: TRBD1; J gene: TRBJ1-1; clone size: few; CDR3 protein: CASSRTGDKNTEAFF; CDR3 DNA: TGTGCCAGCTCACGGACAGGGGACAAAAACACTGAAGCTTTCTTT
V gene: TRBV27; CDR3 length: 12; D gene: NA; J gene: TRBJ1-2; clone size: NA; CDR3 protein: CASSAPNYGYTF; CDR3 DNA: TGTGCCAGCAGTGCGCCGAACTATGGCTACACCTTC
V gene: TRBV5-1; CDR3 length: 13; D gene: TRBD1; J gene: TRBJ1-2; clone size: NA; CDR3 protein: CASSLQGADGYTF; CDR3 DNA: TGCGCCAGCAGCTTACAGGGGGCGGATGGCTACACCTTC
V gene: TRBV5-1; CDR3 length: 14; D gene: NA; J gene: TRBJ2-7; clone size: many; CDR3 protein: CASSLGGQHYEQYF; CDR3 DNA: TGCGCCAGCAGCTTGGGAGGACAGCACTACGAGCAGTACTTC
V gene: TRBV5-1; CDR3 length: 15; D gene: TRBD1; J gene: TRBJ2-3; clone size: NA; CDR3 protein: CASSLGDRGTDTQYF; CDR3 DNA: TGCGCCAGCAGCCTGGGGGACAGGGGCACAGATACGCAGTATTTT
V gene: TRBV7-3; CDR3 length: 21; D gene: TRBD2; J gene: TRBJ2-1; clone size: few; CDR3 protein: CARPSRYTGTSGRANYNEQFF; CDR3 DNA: TGTGCCAGACCATCACGTTACACCGGGACTAGCGGGAGGGCCAACTACAATGAGCAGTTCTTC
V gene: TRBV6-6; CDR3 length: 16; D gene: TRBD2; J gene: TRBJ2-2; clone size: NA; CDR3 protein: CASSYTRTRGTGELFF; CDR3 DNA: TGTGCCAGCAGTTACACCCGGACTAGGGGCACCGGGGAGCTGTTTTTT
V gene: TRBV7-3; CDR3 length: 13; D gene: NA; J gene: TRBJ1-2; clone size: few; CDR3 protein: CASSRGTGYGYTF; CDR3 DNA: TGTGCCAGCAGCCGAGGGACGGGCTATGGCTACACCTTC
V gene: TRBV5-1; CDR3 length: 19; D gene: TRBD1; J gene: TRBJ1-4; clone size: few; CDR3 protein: CASSLSGTGGSIRYEKLFF; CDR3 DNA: TGCGCCAGCAGCTTGTCCGGGACAGGGGGCTCCATTCGGTATGAAAAACTGTTTTTT
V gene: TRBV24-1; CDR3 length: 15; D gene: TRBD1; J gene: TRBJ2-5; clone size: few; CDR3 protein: CATSDPSTGGKTQYF; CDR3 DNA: TGTGCCACCAGTGATCCCTCGACAGGGGGAAAGACCCAGTACTTC
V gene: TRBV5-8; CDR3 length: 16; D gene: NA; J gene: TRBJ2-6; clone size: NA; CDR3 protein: CASSRGLFSGANVLTF; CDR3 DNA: TGTGCCAGCAGCAGGGGACTGTTCTCTGGGGCCAACGTCCTGACTTTC
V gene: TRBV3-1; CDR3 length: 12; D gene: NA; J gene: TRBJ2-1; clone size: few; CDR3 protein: CASSLRGREQFF; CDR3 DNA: TGTGCCAGCAGCCTTAGAGGTCGTGAGCAGTTCTTC
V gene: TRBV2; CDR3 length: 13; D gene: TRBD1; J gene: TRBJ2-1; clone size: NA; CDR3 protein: CASKGDSLAEQFF; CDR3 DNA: TGTGCCAGCAAGGGGGACAGTTTAGCGGAGCAGTTCTTC
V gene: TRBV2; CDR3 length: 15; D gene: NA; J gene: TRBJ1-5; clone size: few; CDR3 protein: CASSVTLDSNQPQHF; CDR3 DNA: TGTGCCAGCAGTGTGACATTGGATAGCAATCAGCCCCAGCATTTT
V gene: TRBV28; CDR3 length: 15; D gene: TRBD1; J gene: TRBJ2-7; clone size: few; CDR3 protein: CASSPRDRGYYEQYF; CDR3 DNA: TGTGCCAGCAGCCCCCGGGACAGGGGATATTACGAGCAGTACTTC
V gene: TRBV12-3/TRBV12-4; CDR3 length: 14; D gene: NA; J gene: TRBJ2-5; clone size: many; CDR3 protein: CASSLEEGQETQYF; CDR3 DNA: TGTGCCAGCAGTTTGGAGGAGGGCCAAGAGACCCAGTACTTC
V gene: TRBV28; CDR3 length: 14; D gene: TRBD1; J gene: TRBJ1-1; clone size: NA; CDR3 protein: CASSPDRGHTEAFF; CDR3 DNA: TGTGCCAGCAGTCCGGACAGGGGGCACACTGAAGCTTTCTTT